Below, 12 T cell receptor beta chains from the same sample are listed, as sequenced in a study of T cell responses to AZD1222 COVID-19 vaccine. The assay was immunoSEQ multiplex PCR, and TCRdb's table has in-frame clones only and misses some. This sample carries about 140,000 clones, about nine tenths of them seen once, and the ten largest clones take about 4.8%. The material sequenced was peripheral blood, taken on day 0 of AZD1222 vaccination. The source is an adult in good health.

With regard to this clone: Other DNA sequences in this sample translate to the same CDR3. In DNA form, the CDR3 reads TGCAGTGCTAGTACAGGGGGCTTGTACAATGAGCAGTTCTTC. Translated, it gives CSASTGGLYNEQFF. V is TRBV20-1 and J is TRBJ2-1; 9 nucleotides agree with TRBD1. Germline V gives CDR1 DFQATT, CDR2 SNEGSKA (reference sequence). The CDR3 consists of 14 residues. Losses at the gene ends were 3 bases for V and 4 bases for J; bases not matched to a gene: 4.

The chain employs TRBV6-5 and TRBJ1-3; possibly TRBD1 for D (6 bases). The CDR3 runs 15 residues. CDR1 is MNHEY, CDR2 SVGAGI, per germline. Trimming took off 7 bases at V and 2 bases at J, with 15 bases between the two ends. The CDR3 loop is CASTLTGSPGNTIYF. The CDR3 bases are TGTGCCAGCACTCTCACAGGGAGCCCTGGAAACACCATATATTTT.

This chain joins TRBV5-1 and TRBJ1-1, with TRBD1 matching over 11 bases. The CDR3 is 16 amino acids. V dropped 1 base and J dropped 4; count of bases not matched to a gene: 6. Per germline, CDR1 SGHRS and CDR2 YFSETQ. Here the CDR3 DNA reads TGCGCCAGCAGCTTGCTGAATGGACAGGGGGCCACTGAAGCTTTCTTT. Amino acids: CASSLLNGQGATEAFF.

The chain has TRBV7-9 and TRBJ2-1; 7 bases are shared with TRBD1. Per germline, CDR1 SEHNR and CDR2 FQNEAQ (reference sequence). The CDR3 is 12 residues long. V gave up 10 bases and J gave up 6 bases; unmatched junction bases: 6. The CDR3: CAIPGTVNEQFF. The CDR3 coding sequence is TGTGCCATCCCCGGGACAGTCAATGAGCAGTTCTTC.

The chain is built from TRBV15 and TRBJ2-3; D perhaps matches TRBD2 (5 bases). CDR3 length: 16 residues. Germline values: CDR1 LNHNV, CDR2 YYDKDF (reference sequence). Trimming took 0 bases from V and 1 from J, leaving 11 bases between them. Here the CDR3 reads CATSRDPLARTDTQYF. In nucleotides, the CDR3 is TGTGCCACCAGCAGAGATCCGCTAGCCCGCACAGATACGCAGTATTTT.

The genes are TRBV7-9 and TRBJ2-2; 7 bases match TRBD1. Trimming took 2 bases from V and 3 from J; bases not matched to a gene: 9. The germline CDR1 and CDR2 sequences are SEHNR and FQNEAQ (reference sequence). This CDR3 has 17 residues. The CDR3 nucleotides read TGTGCCAGCAGCTTATTTCGGACAGGTGTTTACACCGGGGAGCTGTTTTTT. This sequence encodes CASSLFRTGVYTGELFF. Full variable domain (outside the CDR3, taken from reference TRBV7-9 and TRBJ2-2): DTGVSQNPRHKITKRGQNVTFRCDPISEHNRLYWYRQTLGQGPEFLTYFQNEAQLEKSRLLSDRFSAERPKGSFSTLEIQRTEQGDSAMYLCASSLFRTGVYTGELFFGEGSRLTVL.

The V call is TRBV27, the J call TRBJ1-1; no firm D call. CDR3 length equals 14 residues. Trimming pared 6 bases from V and 1 base from J, leaving 12 bases between. The V gene's germline CDR1 is MNHEY and CDR2 SMNVEV (reference sequence). This CDR3 is CASRRWGENTEAFF. In DNA form, the CDR3 reads TGTGCCAGCAGACGTTGGGGAGAGAACACTGAAGCTTTCTTT.

J is TRBJ1-1 and V is TRBV6-5; 9 bases fit TRBD1. J lost 5 bases, V lost 5 bases, and 3 bases had no gene match. The germline V gene has CDR1 MNHEY and CDR2 SVGAGI. This CDR3 comprises 13 residues. In DNA, the CDR3 is TGTGCCAGCAGTCAACAGGGGGCGACTGAAGCTTTCTTT. Amino acid sequence: CASSQQGATEAFF.

CDR3 residues: CASSPDINEQFF. CDR3 nucleotide sequence: TGTGCCAGCTCACCAGATATCAATGAGCAGTTCTTC. V is TRBV18 and J is TRBJ2-1, with no clear D. The CDR3 spans 12 residues. V lost 2 bases and J 6 bases, leaving 5 bases between the germline ends. The V gene's germline CDR1 is KGHSH and CDR2 LQKENI.

This chain uses TRBV6-1 with TRBJ2-5, with D unclear. V lost 3 bases and J lost 1, with 9 bases in between. This CDR3 region has 14 residues. Germline CDR1 is MNHNS and CDR2 is SASEGT. The CDR3 loop is CASSDRPGQETQYF. CDR3 sequence (DNA): TGTGCCAGCAGTGACCGTCCCGGCCAAGAGACCCAGTACTTC.

This clone occurred once. The chain uses TRBV19 and TRBJ2-2; D unclear. CDR1 and CDR2 (germline): LNHDA, SQIVND (reference sequence). The CDR3 consists of 13 residues. V lost 5 bases, J lost 6 bases, and 10 bases lay in between. The CDR3 DNA is TGTGCCAGTAGTGCTAGTCCAGCCGGGGAGCTGTTTTTT. Its translation: CASSASPAGELFF. Full variable domain (rest looked up from reference TRBV19 and TRBJ2-2): DGGITQSPKYLFRKEGQNVTLSCEQNLNHDAMYWYRQDPGQGLRLIYYSQIVNDFQKGDIAEGYSVSREKKESFPLTVTSAQKNPTAFYLCASSASPAGELFFGEGSRLTVL.

This chain connects TRBV11-2 to TRBJ2-1, with D tentatively TRBD2 (5 bases). Germline CDR1 is SGHAT and CDR2 is FQNNGV. The CDR3 is made up of 14 amino acids. Trimming stripped 2 bases from V and 5 bases from J, with 10 bases between. DNA of the CDR3: TGTGCCAGCAGCTTAACGGGAAAAAACAATGAGCAGTTCTTC. It translates to CASSLTGKNNEQFF.